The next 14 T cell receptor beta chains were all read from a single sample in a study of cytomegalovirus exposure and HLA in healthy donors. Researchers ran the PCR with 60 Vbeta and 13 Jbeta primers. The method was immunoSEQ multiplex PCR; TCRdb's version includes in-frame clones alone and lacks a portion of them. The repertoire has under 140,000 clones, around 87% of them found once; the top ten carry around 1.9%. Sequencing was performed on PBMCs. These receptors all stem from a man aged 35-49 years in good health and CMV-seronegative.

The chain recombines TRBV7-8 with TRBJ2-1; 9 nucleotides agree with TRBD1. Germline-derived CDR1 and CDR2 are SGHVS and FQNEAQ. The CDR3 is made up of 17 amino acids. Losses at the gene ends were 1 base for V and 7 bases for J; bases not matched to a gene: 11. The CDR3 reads CASSLEGTGQGRNEQFF. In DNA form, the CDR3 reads TGTGCCAGCAGCTTAGAGGGCACGGGACAGGGAAGGAATGAGCAGTTCTTC. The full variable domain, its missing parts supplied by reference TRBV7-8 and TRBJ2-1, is GAGVSQSPRYKVAKRGQDVALRCDPISGHVSLFWYQQALGQGPEFLTYFQNEAQLDKSGLPSDRFFAERPEGSVSTLKIQRTQQEDSAVYLCASSLEGTGQGRNEQFFGPGTRLTVL.

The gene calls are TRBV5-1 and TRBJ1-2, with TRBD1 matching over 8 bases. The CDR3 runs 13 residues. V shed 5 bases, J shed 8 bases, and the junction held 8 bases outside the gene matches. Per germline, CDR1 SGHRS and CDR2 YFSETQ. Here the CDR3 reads CASRPGQDWGYTF. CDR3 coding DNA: TGCGCCAGCAGACCGGGACAGGATTGGGGCTACACCTTC.

CDR3 loop: CASRRRVDQPQHF. The CDR3 DNA reads TGCGCCAGCCGCCGGCGGGTCGATCAGCCCCAGCATTTT. The chain couples TRBV5-1 to TRBJ1-5; D ambiguous. The CDR3 is made up of 13 amino acids. In germline, CDR1 is SGHRS, CDR2 YFSETQ. The V end was cut by 7 bases, the J end by 5 bases, with 13 bases between.

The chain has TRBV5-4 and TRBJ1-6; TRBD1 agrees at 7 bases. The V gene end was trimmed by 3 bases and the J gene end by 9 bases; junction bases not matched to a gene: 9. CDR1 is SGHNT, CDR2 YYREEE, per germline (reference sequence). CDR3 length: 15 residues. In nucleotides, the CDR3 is TGTGCCAGCAGCTCCCCGACAGGGAAGGGTTCACCCCTCCACTTT. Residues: CASSSPTGKGSPLHF.

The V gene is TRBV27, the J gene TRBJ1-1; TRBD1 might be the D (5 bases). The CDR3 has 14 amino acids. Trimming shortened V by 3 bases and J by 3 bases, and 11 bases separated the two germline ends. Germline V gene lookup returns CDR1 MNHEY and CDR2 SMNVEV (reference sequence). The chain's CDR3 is CASSFTQAYTEAFF. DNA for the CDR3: TGTGCCAGCAGTTTCACACAGGCGTACACTGAAGCTTTCTTT.

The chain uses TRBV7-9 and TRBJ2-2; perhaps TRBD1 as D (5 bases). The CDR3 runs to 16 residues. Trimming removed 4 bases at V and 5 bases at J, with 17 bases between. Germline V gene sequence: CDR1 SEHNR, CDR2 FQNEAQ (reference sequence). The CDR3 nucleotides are TGTGCCAGCAGCTATCAGGACACCTTTGGAACCGGGGAGCTGTTTTTT. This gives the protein CASSYQDTFGTGELFF.

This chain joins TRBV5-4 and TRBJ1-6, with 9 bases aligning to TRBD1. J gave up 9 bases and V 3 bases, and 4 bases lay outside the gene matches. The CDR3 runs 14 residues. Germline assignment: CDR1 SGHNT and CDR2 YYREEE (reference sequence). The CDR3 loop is CASSWADRGSPLHF. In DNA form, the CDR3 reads TGTGCCAGCAGCTGGGCGGACAGGGGTTCACCCCTCCACTTT.

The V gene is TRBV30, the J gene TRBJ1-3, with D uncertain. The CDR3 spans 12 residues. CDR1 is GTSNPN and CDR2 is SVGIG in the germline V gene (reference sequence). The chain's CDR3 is CPSGLSGNTIYF. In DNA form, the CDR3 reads TGTCCGTCGGGGTTGTCTGGAAACACCATATATTTT.

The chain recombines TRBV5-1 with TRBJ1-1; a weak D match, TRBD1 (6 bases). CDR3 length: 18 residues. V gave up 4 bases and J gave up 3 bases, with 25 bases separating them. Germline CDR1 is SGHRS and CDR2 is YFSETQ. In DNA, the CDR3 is TGCGCCAGCAGCCCCCCCTCCGCCCAATGGGGGCCCGACACTGAAGCTTTCTTT. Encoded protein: CASSPPSAQWGPDTEAFF.

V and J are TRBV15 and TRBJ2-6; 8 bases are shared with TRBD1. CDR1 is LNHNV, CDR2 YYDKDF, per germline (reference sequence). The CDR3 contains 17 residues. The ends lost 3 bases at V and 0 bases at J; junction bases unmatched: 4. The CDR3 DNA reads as TGTGCCACCAGCAGGGGACAGGTCAACTCTGGGGCCAACGTCCTGACTTTC. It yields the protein CATSRGQVNSGANVLTF.

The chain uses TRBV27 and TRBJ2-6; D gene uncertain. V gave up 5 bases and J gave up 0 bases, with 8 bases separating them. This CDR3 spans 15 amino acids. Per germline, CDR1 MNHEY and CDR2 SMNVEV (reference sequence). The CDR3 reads CASSPGFSGANVLTF. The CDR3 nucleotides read TGTGCCAGCAGTCCCGGTTTCTCTGGGGCCAACGTCCTGACTTTC.

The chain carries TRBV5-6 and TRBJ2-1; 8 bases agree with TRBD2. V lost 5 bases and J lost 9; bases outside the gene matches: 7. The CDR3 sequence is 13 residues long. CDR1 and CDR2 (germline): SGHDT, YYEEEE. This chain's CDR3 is CASSRAGGGEQFF. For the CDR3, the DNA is TGTGCCAGCAGTAGGGCGGGGGGTGGTGAGCAGTTCTTC.

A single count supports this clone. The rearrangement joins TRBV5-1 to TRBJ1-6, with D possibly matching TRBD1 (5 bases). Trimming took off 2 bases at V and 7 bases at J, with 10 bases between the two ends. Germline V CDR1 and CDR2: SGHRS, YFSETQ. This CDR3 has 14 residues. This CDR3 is CASSFPTENSPLHF. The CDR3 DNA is TGCGCCAGCAGCTTCCCGACAGAAAATTCACCCCTCCACTTT.

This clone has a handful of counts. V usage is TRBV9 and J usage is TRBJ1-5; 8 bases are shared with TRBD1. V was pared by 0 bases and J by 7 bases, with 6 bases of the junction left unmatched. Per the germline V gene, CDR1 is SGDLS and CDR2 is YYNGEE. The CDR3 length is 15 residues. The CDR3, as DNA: TGTGCCAGCAGCGTAGGGAGTGACAGGGGACAGCCCCAGCATTTT. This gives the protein CASSVGSDRGQPQHF.